This T cell receptor beta chain appears in the sequencing data of a study of cytomegalovirus exposure and HLA in healthy donors. The PCR had 60 Vbeta and 13 Jbeta primers. Assay used: immunoSEQ multiplex PCR; TCRdb lists only in-frame clones, some missing. The sample lists more than 110,000 clones, over 70% occurring once. Germline V gene data show CDR1 as SGHVS and CDR2 as FQNEAQ. The V end lost 4 bases, the J end lost 2 bases, and 16 bases lay between the germline ends. The length of the CDR3 is 16 residues. Study-wide results and caveats: Rare TCR sequences dominated, though some public TCRs recurred in many donors. Further analysis, carried out later, found HLA-associated TCR beta chains more clonally expanded than equally common other chains. It was confirmed in vitro that a few of the CMV-associated chains were specific for CMV antigens.

Healthy bone marrow donors formed the donor group. This clone appeared a single time. Its antigen is currently unknown. Material: PBMCs. The receptor was derived from a man younger than 35 in good health and CMV-seronegative. The V gene is TRBV7-8, the J gene TRBJ2-3; TRBD2 is a possible D gene (6 bases). CDR3 loop: CASSSFTSRDTDTQYF. CDR3 sequence (DNA): TGTGCCAGCAGCTCATTTACGTCGCGGGACACAGATACGCAGTATTTT. The complete variable domain, with remaining parts taken from reference TRBV7-8 and TRBJ2-3, reads GAGVSQSPRYKVAKRGQDVALRCDPISGHVSLFWYQQALGQGPEFLTYFQNEAQLDKSGLPSDRFFAERPEGSVSTLKIQRTQQEDSAVYLCASSSFTSRDTDTQYFGPGTRLTVL.